This entry lists 7 T cell receptor beta chains sequenced from one sample in a study of shared clonotypes between healthy human individuals. Profiling relied on immunoSEQ multiplex PCR, and the TCRdb table lists in-frame clones only, not all of them. Of fewer than 550,000 clones in the sample, about 80% were seen once. The specimen was PBMCs. The receptor source for this set is a woman in her thirties or forties in good health. Some clones in this sample may be carry-over from other donors' samples.

This clone was seen at least ten times. The gene calls are TRBV11-1 and TRBJ2-5, with D uncertain. This CDR3 has 13 residues. V was shortened by 5 bases and J by 4 bases, with 11 bases between the two germline ends. Germline assignment: CDR1 SGHAT and CDR2 FQDESV (reference sequence). CDR3 coding DNA: TGTGCCAGCAGCCTCGGAGTTGCAGAGACCCAGTACTTC. It specifies CASSLGVAETQYF.

The rearrangement joins TRBV5-8 to TRBJ1-2, with D perhaps matching TRBD1 (6 bases). CDR3 length: 13 amino acids. The V gene lost 4 bases and the J gene lost 2 bases, with 9 bases spanning the gap. Per germline, CDR1 SGHTS and CDR2 YDEGEE. CDR3 coding DNA: TGTGCCAGCAGCATGGACAGAAACTATGGCTACACCTTC. This sequence encodes CASSMDRNYGYTF. Full variable domain (rest looked up from reference TRBV5-8 and TRBJ1-2): EAGVTQSPTHLIKTRGQQATLRCSPISGHTSVYWYQQALGLGLQFLLWYDEGEERNRGNFPPRFSGRQFPNYSSELNVNALELEDSALYLCASSMDRNYGYTFGSGTRLTVV.

The V call is TRBV11-2, the J call TRBJ2-5; D gene uncertain. The J call is in doubt because the DNA end fits TRBJ2-7 better. Germline V gene lookup returns CDR1 SGHAT and CDR2 FQNNGV. This CDR3 is 14 amino acids long. The CDR3 DNA follows: TGTGCCAGCAGAAGAGAGAGTCCTCCGCGCGAGCAGTACTTC. Its protein is CASRRESPPREQYF.

The V call is TRBV28, the J call TRBJ1-4, with 7 bases that match TRBD1. Losses at the gene ends were 4 bases for V and 8 bases for J; bases not matched to a gene: 13. In germline, CDR1 is MDHEN, CDR2 SYDVKM. The CDR3 has 16 amino acids. The CDR3 spells CASSYQSGGGFEKLFF. CDR3 nucleotide sequence: TGTGCCAGCAGTTACCAGTCAGGGGGAGGGTTCGAAAAACTGTTTTTT.

The chain links TRBV10-3 to TRBJ2-5; no clear D gene. V lost 2 bases to trimming and J lost 2 bases, with 6 bases between them. The CDR3 spans 13 residues. In germline, CDR1 is ENHRY, CDR2 SYGVKD. The CDR3 region is CAISERVQETQYF. CDR3 nucleotides: TGTGCCATCAGTGAGCGGGTACAAGAGACCCAGTACTTC.

This clone occurred a few times. V is TRBV4-1 and J is TRBJ1-2; TRBD1 agrees at 8 bases. Germline V gene lookup returns CDR1 MGHRA and CDR2 YSYEKL. CDR3 length equals 18 residues. V lost 2 bases and J lost 6; bases outside the gene matches: 17. The CDR3 DNA reads as TGCGCCAGCAGCCAACTTCCCGGGACAGGAGTTTACACGGATGGCTACACCTTC. This sequence encodes CASSQLPGTGVYTDGYTF.

The chain combines TRBV7-2 with TRBJ2-1; 8 nucleotides align to TRBD2. Germline loops: CDR1 SGHTA, CDR2 FQGNSA. V lost 5 bases and J lost 7; bases outside the gene matches: 16. The CDR3 runs to 17 residues. The CDR3 loop reads CASSRTPAGVGDNEQFF. The DNA for the CDR3 is TGTGCCAGCAGCCGAACCCCAGCGGGAGTGGGCGATAATGAGCAGTTCTTC.